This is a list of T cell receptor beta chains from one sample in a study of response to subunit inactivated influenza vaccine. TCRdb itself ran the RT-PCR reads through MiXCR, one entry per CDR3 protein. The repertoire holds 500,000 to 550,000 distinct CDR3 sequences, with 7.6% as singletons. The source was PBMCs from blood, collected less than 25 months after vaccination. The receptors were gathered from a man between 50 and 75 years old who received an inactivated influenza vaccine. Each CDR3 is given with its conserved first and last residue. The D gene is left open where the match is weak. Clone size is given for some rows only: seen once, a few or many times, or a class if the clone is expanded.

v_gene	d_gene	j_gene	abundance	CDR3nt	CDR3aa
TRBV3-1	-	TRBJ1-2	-	TGTGCCAGCAGCCCCGAAAGGGCCTATGGCTACACCTTC	CASSPERAYGYTF
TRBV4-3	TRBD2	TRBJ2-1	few	TGCGCCAGCAGCCCGAGCCTACCGGGACTAGCGGGCAATGAGCAGTTCTTC	CASSPSLPGLAGNEQFF
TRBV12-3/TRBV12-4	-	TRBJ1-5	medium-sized	TGTGCCAGCAGTTTCACAGCAGCTCAGCCCCAGCATTTT	CASSFTAAQPQHF
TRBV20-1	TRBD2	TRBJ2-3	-	TGCAGTGCTAGACTAGCGGGGGTAACTAGCACAGATACGCAGTATTTT	CSARLAGVTSTDTQYF
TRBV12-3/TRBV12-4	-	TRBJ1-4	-	TGTGCCAGCACGGACGGAATTAATGAAAAACTGTTTTTT	CASTDGINEKLFF
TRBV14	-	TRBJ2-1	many	TGTGCCAGCAGCCAAGTTTTCTCTCGTGGGAATGAGCAGTTCTTC	CASSQVFSRGNEQFF
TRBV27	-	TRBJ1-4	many	TGTGCCAGCAGTCTGACAGTCTCCACTAATGAAAAACTGTTTTTT	CASSLTVSTNEKLFF
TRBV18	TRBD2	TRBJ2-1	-	TGTGCCAGCTCACCACAGGGACTAGCGGCCGTGGATGAGCAGTTCTTC	CASSPQGLAAVDEQFF
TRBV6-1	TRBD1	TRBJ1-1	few	TGTGCCAGCAGAGAAGGGGACAGGGGGGCAGTGAGCACTGAAGCTTTCTTT	CASREGDRGAVSTEAFF
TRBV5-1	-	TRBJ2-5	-	TGCGCCAGCAGCGGGGATGGGGTGACCCAGTACTTC	CASSGDGVTQYF
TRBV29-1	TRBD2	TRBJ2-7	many	TGCAGCGTTGCACATGGAGCGGGAGGTTCCTACGAGCAGTACTTC	CSVAHGAGGSYEQYF
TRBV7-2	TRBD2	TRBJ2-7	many	TGTGCCAGCAGGCGAATCGGGACTAGCGGGGATCCCAAGTACTTC	CASRRIGTSGDPKYF
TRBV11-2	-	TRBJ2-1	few	TGTGCCAGCAGCATCACAGGCCTCTCCTACAATGAGCAGTTCTTC	CASSITGLSYNEQFF
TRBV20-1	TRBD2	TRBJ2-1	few	TGCAGTGCTAGGCGGGGGGGCCAGCAAGGCGAGCAGTTCTTC	CSARRGGQQGEQFF
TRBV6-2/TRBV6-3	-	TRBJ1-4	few	TGTGCCAGCGGTGGACACGATGAAAAACTGTTTTTT	CASGGHDEKLFF
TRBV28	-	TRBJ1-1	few	TGTGCCAGCAGTTTCGGATCCATAACCATGAACACTGAAGCTTTCTTT	CASSFGSITMNTEAFF
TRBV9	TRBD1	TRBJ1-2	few	TGTGCCAGCAGCAGTACCGGGACAGGGGATGGCTACACCTTC	CASSSTGTGDGYTF
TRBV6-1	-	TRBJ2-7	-	TGTGCCAGCAGTGAAGCGCTTCAATACGAGCAGTACTTC	CASSEALQYEQYF
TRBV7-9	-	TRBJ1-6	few	TGTGCCAGCAGCACCTCAGGGTTTCAGCAAAGGCCCCTCCACTTT	CASSTSGFQQRPLHF
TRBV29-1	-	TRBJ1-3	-	TGCAGCGCCGACCTCGGGAACACCATATATTTT	CSADLGNTIYF
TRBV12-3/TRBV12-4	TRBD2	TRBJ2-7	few	TGTGCCAGCAGTAGATCTAGCGGAACCTACGAGCAGTACTTC	CASSRSSGTYEQYF
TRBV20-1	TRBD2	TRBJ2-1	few	TGCAGTGCTAGGGGGCTTCCTAGCGGGTCCTACAATGAGCAGTTCTTC	CSARGLPSGSYNEQFF
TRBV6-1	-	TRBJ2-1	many	TGTGCCAGCAGTCGGTCCGGACAGAATGAGCAGTTCTTC	CASSRSGQNEQFF
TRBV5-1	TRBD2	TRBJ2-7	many	TGCGCCAGCAGCCCCCGAGGGCGGGAGATTTTCCACGAGCAGTACTTC	CASSPRGREIFHEQYF